This TCR beta chain is drawn from a study of identical twins. TCRdb reanalysed the 5' RACE reads using MiXCR and keeps one entry per CDR3 protein. Altogether roughly 750,000 distinct CDR3 sequences are present, about 20% being singletons, with the ten largest covering approximately 4.3%. Germline assignment: CDR1 MRHNA and CDR2 SNTAGT. This CDR3 spans 17 amino acids. V lost 4 bases and J lost 7, with 23 bases in between. This clonotype was counted a few times. The data were also submitted as part of a second study, on T cells expressing NK-cell markers. That study adds: Seven sequenced donors out of eight were HCMV-seropositive, one seronegative. In a group of several donors, dominant NKG2C+ clonotypes represented about 1.0-8% of CD8+ T cells.

This TCR came from a woman between 18 and 29 years old in good health. Sequenced: PBMCs. The chain employs TRBV6-4 and TRBJ2-1, with a possible D match to TRBD2 (7 bases). The CDR3 DNA reads TGTGCCAGCAGTGCCCACTTTGGGGGGGCCGAGTTAAATGAGCAGTTCTTC. Protein: CASSAHFGGAELNEQFF.